These T cell receptor beta chains were read from a single sample in a study of blood T cell repertoires in COVID-19. The assay was immunoSEQ multiplex PCR, and TCRdb's table has in-frame clones only and misses some. Counted here are about 200,000 clones, 65% to 90% occurring once; the ten biggest clones make up roughly 3.8%. The sequenced material came from PBMCs or T cells enriched from blood (not recorded which). The receptor source for this set is a woman between 40 and 55 years old with acute COVID-19. CDR3s include the opening cysteine and the closing phenylalanine or tryptophan. A D gene is named only where the DNA matches it firmly. Only part of the rows carry a size: once, few, many, or a class if the clone is expanded.

v_gene: TRBV5-1
abundance: -
j_gene: TRBJ1-1
d_gene: -
CDR3nt: TGCGCCAGCAGCTTGGACGGGTATGACGCTGAAGCTTTCTTT
CDR3aa: CASSLDGYDAEAFF

v_gene: TRBV6-5
abundance: few
j_gene: TRBJ1-4
d_gene: TRBD1
CDR3nt: TGTGCCAGCAGCCCCGGGACAGGGCCTAATGAAAAACTGTTTTTT
CDR3aa: CASSPGTGPNEKLFF

v_gene: TRBV18
abundance: -
j_gene: TRBJ2-7
d_gene: -
CDR3nt: TGTGCCAGCTCCGGAGAAATAATCGAGCAGTACTTC
CDR3aa: CASSGEIIEQYF

v_gene: TRBV27
abundance: -
j_gene: TRBJ1-1
d_gene: TRBD1
CDR3nt: TGTGCCAGCCGGGACAGGCCTATGAACACTGAAGCTTTCTTT
CDR3aa: CASRDRPMNTEAFF

v_gene: TRBV30
abundance: -
j_gene: TRBJ2-5
d_gene: -
CDR3nt: TGTGCCTGGAGATTAAAGGGGCAGGGCGGAGAGACCCAGTACTTC
CDR3aa: CAWRLKGQGGETQYF

v_gene: TRBV11-3
abundance: -
j_gene: TRBJ2-1
d_gene: -
CDR3nt: TGTGCCAGCAGCTTAGTTCGCGGGATTAAATCAGAAAAGCAGTTCTTC
CDR3aa: CASSLVRGIKSEKQFF

v_gene: TRBV7-9
abundance: -
j_gene: TRBJ2-1
d_gene: TRBD2
CDR3nt: TGTGCCAGCAGCTTATTGGGGGGGACCAGCTCCTACAATGAGCAGTTCTTC
CDR3aa: CASSLLGGTSSYNEQFF

v_gene: TRBV11-2
abundance: -
j_gene: TRBJ1-5
d_gene: TRBD1
CDR3nt: TGTGCCAGCAGCTTAGGACAGGGGTTAGGTCAGCCCCAGCATTTT
CDR3aa: CASSLGQGLGQPQHF

v_gene: TRBV9
abundance: -
j_gene: TRBJ1-6
d_gene: -
CDR3nt: TGTGCCAGCAGCCCAACGGACAGCAGGGTACATTCACCCCTCCACTTT
CDR3aa: CASSPTDSRVHSPLHF

v_gene: TRBV7-9
abundance: -
j_gene: TRBJ2-7
d_gene: -
CDR3nt: TGTGCCAGCAGTCCCGGACAGTACGAGCAGTACTTC
CDR3aa: CASSPGQYEQYF

v_gene: TRBV18
abundance: -
j_gene: TRBJ2-7
d_gene: -
CDR3nt: TGTGCCAGCTCACACCGAGGGACTTCCACCTACGAGCAGTACTTC
CDR3aa: CASSHRGTSTYEQYF

v_gene: TRBV15
abundance: once
j_gene: TRBJ2-5
d_gene: TRBD1
CDR3nt: TGTGCCACCAGCAGAGGTACAGGGGTGTACCAAGAGACCCAGTACTTC
CDR3aa: CATSRGTGVYQETQYF

v_gene: TRBV5-5
abundance: -
j_gene: TRBJ1-2
d_gene: TRBD1
CDR3nt: TGTGCCAGCAGCTTGGCCGGGACAGGGGCCAACTATGGCTACACCTTC
CDR3aa: CASSLAGTGANYGYTF

v_gene: TRBV7-2
abundance: -
j_gene: TRBJ2-2
d_gene: -
CDR3nt: TGTGCCAGCAGCTTAGGGATAGGGGCGAACACCGGGGAGCTGTTTTTT
CDR3aa: CASSLGIGANTGELFF

v_gene: TRBV28
abundance: -
j_gene: TRBJ2-1
d_gene: TRBD2
CDR3nt: TGTGCCAGCAGTATAGGGACTAGCGGGAGGTCCAATGAGCAGTTCTTC
CDR3aa: CASSIGTSGRSNEQFF

v_gene: TRBV27
abundance: few
j_gene: TRBJ2-7
d_gene: -
CDR3nt: TGTGCCAGCAGTTTCGATCCGGGAGTAATGACCTACGAGCAGTACTTC
CDR3aa: CASSFDPGVMTYEQYF

v_gene: TRBV10-1
abundance: -
j_gene: TRBJ2-4
d_gene: -
CDR3nt: TGCGCCAGCACTATGAGGGCCCAATCCAAAAACATTCAGTACTTC
CDR3aa: CASTMRAQSKNIQYF

v_gene: TRBV2
abundance: -
j_gene: TRBJ1-5
d_gene: -
CDR3nt: TGTGCCAGCATAGAGAATAGCAATCAGCCCCAGCATTTT
CDR3aa: CASIENSNQPQHF

v_gene: TRBV11-2
abundance: -
j_gene: TRBJ2-7
d_gene: -
CDR3nt: TGTGCCAGCAGCCCGGGGACACTCAGCTCCTACGAGCAGTACTTC
CDR3aa: CASSPGTLSSYEQYF

v_gene: TRBV29-1
abundance: once
j_gene: TRBJ2-3
d_gene: TRBD2
CDR3nt: TGCAGCGCCAGACTAGCTGAACACACAGATACGCAGTATTTT
CDR3aa: CSARLAEHTDTQYF

v_gene: TRBV6-5
abundance: -
j_gene: TRBJ1-3
d_gene: -
CDR3nt: TGTGCCAGGCACCACAGAGGGTCTGGAAACACCATATATTTT
CDR3aa: CARHHRGSGNTIYF

v_gene: TRBV14
abundance: once
j_gene: TRBJ2-3
d_gene: -
CDR3nt: TGTGCCAGCACCCCAGTAGGGCAGGGTACGCAGTATTTT
CDR3aa: CASTPVGQGTQYF

v_gene: TRBV3-1/TRBV3-2
abundance: once
j_gene: TRBJ2-1
d_gene: -
CDR3nt: TGTGCCAGCAGCATCCTCGGGAGCTCCTACAATGAGCAGTTCTTC
CDR3aa: CASSILGSSYNEQFF

v_gene: TRBV6-5
abundance: -
j_gene: TRBJ1-6
d_gene: -
CDR3nt: TGTGCCTCGCAGGGGTATAATTCACCCCTCCACTTT
CDR3aa: CASQGYNSPLHF

v_gene: TRBV29-1
abundance: -
j_gene: TRBJ2-7
d_gene: TRBD2
CDR3nt: TGCAGCGCTTCCGGGACTAGCGGGCACGAGCAGTACTTC
CDR3aa: CSASGTSGHEQYF

v_gene: TRBV30
abundance: few
j_gene: TRBJ1-3
d_gene: -
CDR3nt: TGTGCCTGGAGTCCCGGGGGAGCTTACCCGGACACCATATATTTT
CDR3aa: CAWSPGGAYPDTIYF

v_gene: TRBV24-1
abundance: -
j_gene: TRBJ2-3
d_gene: -
CDR3nt: TGTGCCACCCAACCAGGGTACACAGATACGCAGTATTTT
CDR3aa: CATQPGYTDTQYF

v_gene: TRBV28
abundance: -
j_gene: TRBJ2-2
d_gene: TRBD2
CDR3nt: TGTGCCAGCACTGGACTAGCGGGGAGAGGGGAGCTGTTTTTT
CDR3aa: CASTGLAGRGELFF

v_gene: TRBV15
abundance: once
j_gene: TRBJ2-3
d_gene: -
CDR3nt: TGTGCCACCAGCAGGACAAGGGGAGATACGCAGTATTTT
CDR3aa: CATSRTRGDTQYF

v_gene: TRBV28
abundance: -
j_gene: TRBJ2-1
d_gene: -
CDR3nt: TGTGCCAGCAGCCCTCAACAGGGTCCCTACAATGAGCAGTTCTTC
CDR3aa: CASSPQQGPYNEQFF

v_gene: TRBV28
abundance: -
j_gene: TRBJ1-1
d_gene: -
CDR3nt: TGTGCCAGCACCACCCCGGAGGGGCGCGGGGTTGGGGCTTTCTTT
CDR3aa: CASTTPEGRGVGAFF

v_gene: TRBV27
abundance: -
j_gene: TRBJ2-5
d_gene: -
CDR3nt: TGTGCCAGCAGTTTCAACGGGGAGACCCAGTACTTC
CDR3aa: CASSFNGETQYF

v_gene: TRBV29-1
abundance: -
j_gene: TRBJ2-3
d_gene: TRBD2
CDR3nt: TGCAGCGTTGAGGGGACTAGCGGGAGTCGGGGCACAGATACGCAGTATTTT
CDR3aa: CSVEGTSGSRGTDTQYF

v_gene: TRBV12-2
abundance: -
j_gene: TRBJ2-7
d_gene: -
CDR3nt: TGTGCAAGTCGCTTAAGTATTAGCGGGTTAAGCTCCTACGAGCAGTACTTC
CDR3aa: CASRLSISGLSSYEQYF

v_gene: TRBV4-1
abundance: once
j_gene: TRBJ1-2
d_gene: -
CDR3nt: TGCGCCAGCAGTCCGAACAGAGCTAACTATGGCTACACCTTC
CDR3aa: CASSPNRANYGYTF

v_gene: TRBV28
abundance: -
j_gene: TRBJ1-6
d_gene: TRBD1
CDR3nt: TGTGCCAGCAGAGGGACAGCGAGCTCCTATAATTCACCCCTCCACTTT
CDR3aa: CASRGTASSYNSPLHF

v_gene: TRBV27
abundance: -
j_gene: TRBJ2-5
d_gene: TRBD2
CDR3nt: TGTGCCAGCAAGGACAGCGGGAGGGCCCTCATTGGGGAGACCCAGTACTTC
CDR3aa: CASKDSGRALIGETQYF

v_gene: TRBV3-1/TRBV3-2
abundance: -
j_gene: TRBJ1-2
d_gene: -
CDR3nt: TGTGCCAGCAGCACCCGGACACTGAACTATGGCTACACCTTC
CDR3aa: CASSTRTLNYGYTF

v_gene: TRBV19
abundance: -
j_gene: TRBJ1-1
d_gene: -
CDR3nt: TGTGCCAGTATCAGGACAGAGAACACTGAAGCTTTCTTT
CDR3aa: CASIRTENTEAFF

v_gene: TRBV19
abundance: -
j_gene: TRBJ2-7
d_gene: -
CDR3nt: TGTGCCAGTACCACATGGGGGACTCAAGGCTACGAGCAGTACTTC
CDR3aa: CASTTWGTQGYEQYF

v_gene: TRBV19
abundance: once
j_gene: TRBJ1-5
d_gene: TRBD1
CDR3nt: TGTGCCAGTAGGTTTCCGGGACAGTACAATCAGCCCCAGCATTTT
CDR3aa: CASRFPGQYNQPQHF

v_gene: TRBV9
abundance: once
j_gene: TRBJ2-2
d_gene: TRBD2
CDR3nt: TGTGCCAGCAGCGTAGGGACGAGCGGGAGTGGGAACACCGGGGAGCTGTTTTTT
CDR3aa: CASSVGTSGSGNTGELFF

v_gene: TRBV28
abundance: -
j_gene: TRBJ2-3
d_gene: TRBD2
CDR3nt: TGTGCCAGCAGTTCCACTAGCGGACGCACAGATACGCAGTATTTT
CDR3aa: CASSSTSGRTDTQYF

v_gene: TRBV11-2
abundance: once
j_gene: TRBJ1-1
d_gene: TRBD1
CDR3nt: TGTGCCAGCAGCATGCCGGGACAGGGGGCTTTTGAAGCTTTCTTT
CDR3aa: CASSMPGQGAFEAFF

v_gene: TRBV20-1
abundance: -
j_gene: TRBJ1-2
d_gene: -
CDR3nt: TGCAGCGCGTCTGGCTACACCTTC
CDR3aa: CSASGYTF

v_gene: TRBV3-1/TRBV3-2
abundance: -
j_gene: TRBJ2-5
d_gene: -
CDR3nt: TGTGCCAGCGGGCCGCATGATGGGACCCAGTACTTC
CDR3aa: CASGPHDGTQYF

v_gene: TRBV28
abundance: -
j_gene: TRBJ1-5
d_gene: -
CDR3nt: TGTGCCAGCAGTTCCCCCTCCGTGAGCAATCAGCCCCAGCATTTT
CDR3aa: CASSSPSVSNQPQHF

v_gene: TRBV3-1/TRBV3-2
abundance: -
j_gene: TRBJ2-1
d_gene: TRBD1
CDR3nt: TGTGCCAGCAGCCCCGTAGGACAGGGGCCCTACAATGAGCAGTTCTTC
CDR3aa: CASSPVGQGPYNEQFF

v_gene: TRBV3-1/TRBV3-2
abundance: -
j_gene: TRBJ1-2
d_gene: TRBD1
CDR3nt: TGTGCCAGCAGCCAAGTTCTGGACAGGGAGTATGGCTACACCTTC
CDR3aa: CASSQVLDREYGYTF

v_gene: TRBV28
abundance: -
j_gene: TRBJ2-1
d_gene: TRBD2
CDR3nt: TGTGCCAGTCTAGCGGGAGTAGGAGAGCAGTTCTTC
CDR3aa: CASLAGVGEQFF

v_gene: TRBV5-1
abundance: -
j_gene: TRBJ2-2
d_gene: -
CDR3nt: TGCGCCAGCAGCTCGCTAGCTGTATCCGGGGAGCTGTTTTTT
CDR3aa: CASSSLAVSGELFF